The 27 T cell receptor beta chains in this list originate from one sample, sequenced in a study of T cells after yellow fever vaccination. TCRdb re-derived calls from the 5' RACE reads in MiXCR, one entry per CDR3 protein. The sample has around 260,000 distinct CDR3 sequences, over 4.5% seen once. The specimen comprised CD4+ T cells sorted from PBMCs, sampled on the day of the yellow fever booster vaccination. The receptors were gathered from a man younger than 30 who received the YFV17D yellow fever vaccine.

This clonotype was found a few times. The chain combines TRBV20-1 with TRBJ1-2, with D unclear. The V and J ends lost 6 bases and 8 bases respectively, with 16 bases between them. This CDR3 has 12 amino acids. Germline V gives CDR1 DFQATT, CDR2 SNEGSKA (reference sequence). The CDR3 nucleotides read TGCAGTGCGCCGAACGGGGTTCAGGGCTACACCTTC. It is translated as CSAPNGVQGYTF.

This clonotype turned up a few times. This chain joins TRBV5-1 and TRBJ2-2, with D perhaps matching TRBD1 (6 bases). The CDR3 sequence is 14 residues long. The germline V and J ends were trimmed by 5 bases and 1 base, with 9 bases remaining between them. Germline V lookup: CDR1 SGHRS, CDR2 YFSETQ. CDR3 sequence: CASRTDRNTGELFF. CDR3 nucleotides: TGCGCCAGCAGAACGGACAGGAACACCGGGGAGCTGTTTTTT.

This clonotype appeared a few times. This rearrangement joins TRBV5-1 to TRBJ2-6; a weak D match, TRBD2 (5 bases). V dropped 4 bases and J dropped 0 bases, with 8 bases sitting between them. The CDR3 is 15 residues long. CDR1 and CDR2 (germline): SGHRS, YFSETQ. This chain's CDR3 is CASSRLLSGANVLTF. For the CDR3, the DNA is TGCGCCAGCAGCCGACTACTCTCTGGGGCCAACGTCCTGACTTTC.

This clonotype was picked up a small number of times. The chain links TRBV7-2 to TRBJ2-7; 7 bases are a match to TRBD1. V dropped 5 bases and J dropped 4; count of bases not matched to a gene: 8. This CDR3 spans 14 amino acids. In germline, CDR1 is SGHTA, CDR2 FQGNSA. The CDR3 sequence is CASSPRQGRYEQYF. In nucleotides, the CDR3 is TGTGCCAGCAGCCCCCGACAGGGAAGGTACGAGCAGTACTTC.

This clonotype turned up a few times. CDR3 in DNA: TGTGCCAGCAGCCGTGACAGTGAGGGACGCACAGATACGCAGTATTTT. It translates to CASSRDSEGRTDTQYF. This chain connects TRBV21-1 to TRBJ2-3; the tabulated D call, TRBD1, remains unverified against the DNA. TRBV21-1 is a pseudogene segment. The length of the CDR3 is 16 residues.

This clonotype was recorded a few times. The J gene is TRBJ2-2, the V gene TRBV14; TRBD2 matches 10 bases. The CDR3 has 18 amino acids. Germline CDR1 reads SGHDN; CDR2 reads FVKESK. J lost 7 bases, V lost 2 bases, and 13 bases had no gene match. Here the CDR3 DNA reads TGTGCCAGCAGCCAACCACCGGGACTAGCGTTTCGAAGCGGGGAGCTGTTTTTT. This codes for CASSQPPGLAFRSGELFF.

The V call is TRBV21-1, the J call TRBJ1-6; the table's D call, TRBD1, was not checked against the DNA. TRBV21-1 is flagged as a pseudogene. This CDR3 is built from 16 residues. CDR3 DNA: TGTGCCAGCAGCAAAGAGGCAGGGAAAAGGCGGTCACCCCTCCACTTT. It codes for CASSKEAGKRRSPLHF.

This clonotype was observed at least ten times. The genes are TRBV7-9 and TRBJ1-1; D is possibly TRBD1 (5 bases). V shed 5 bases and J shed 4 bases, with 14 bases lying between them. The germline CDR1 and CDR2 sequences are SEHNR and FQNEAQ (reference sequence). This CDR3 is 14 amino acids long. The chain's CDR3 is CASSPGTPGTEAFF. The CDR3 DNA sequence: TGTGCCAGCAGCCCAGGGACCCCGGGCACTGAAGCTTTCTTT.

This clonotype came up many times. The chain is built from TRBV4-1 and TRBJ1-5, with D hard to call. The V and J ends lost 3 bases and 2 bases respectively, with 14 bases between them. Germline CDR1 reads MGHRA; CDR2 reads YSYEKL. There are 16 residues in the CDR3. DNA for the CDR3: TGCGCCAGCAGCCAGACCGGGCCTCGGGGCAATCAGCCCCAGCATTTT. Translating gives CASSQTGPRGNQPQHF.

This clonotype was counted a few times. The CDR3 DNA reads as TGTGCCAGCAGCTCTGCTGGGGATCAGCCCCAGCATTTT. It specifies CASSSAGDQPQHF. The chain has TRBV7-9 and TRBJ1-5; no firm D call. CDR1 and CDR2 (germline): SEHNR, FQNEAQ (reference sequence). V lost 4 bases to trimming and J lost 5 bases, with 9 bases between them. CDR3 length equals 13 residues.

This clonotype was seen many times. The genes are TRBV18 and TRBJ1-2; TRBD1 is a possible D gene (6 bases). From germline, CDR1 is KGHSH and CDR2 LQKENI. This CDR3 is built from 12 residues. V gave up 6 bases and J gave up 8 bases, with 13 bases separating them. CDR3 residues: CASSPDSRGYTF. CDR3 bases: TGTGCCAGCTCCCCGGACAGTAGGGGCTACACCTTC.

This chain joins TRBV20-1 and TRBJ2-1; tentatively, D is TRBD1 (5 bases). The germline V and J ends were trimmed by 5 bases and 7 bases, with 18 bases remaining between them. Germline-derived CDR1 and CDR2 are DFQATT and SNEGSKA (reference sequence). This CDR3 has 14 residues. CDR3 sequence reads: CSARGNRMANEQFF. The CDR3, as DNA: TGCAGTGCTCGCGGAAACAGGATGGCGAATGAGCAGTTCTTC.

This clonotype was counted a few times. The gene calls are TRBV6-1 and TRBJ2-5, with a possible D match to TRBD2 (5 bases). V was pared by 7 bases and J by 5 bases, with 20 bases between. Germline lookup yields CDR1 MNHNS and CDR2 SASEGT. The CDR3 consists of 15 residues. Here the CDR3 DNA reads TGTGCCAGCACTCCCTCTGGGAGTGGCGGGGAGACCCAGTACTTC. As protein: CASTPSGSGGETQYF.

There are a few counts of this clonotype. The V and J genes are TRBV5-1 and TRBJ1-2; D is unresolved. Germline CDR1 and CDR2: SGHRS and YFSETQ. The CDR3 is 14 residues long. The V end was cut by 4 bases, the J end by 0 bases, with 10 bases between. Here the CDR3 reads CASSPDVANYGYTF. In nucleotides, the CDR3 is TGCGCCAGCAGCCCGGACGTAGCTAACTATGGCTACACCTTC.

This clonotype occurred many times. For the CDR3, the DNA is TGCAGTGCGTTAGCGGGTGGGGCCACAGATACGCAGTATTTT. This translates into CSALAGGATDTQYF. The rearrangement joins TRBV20-1 to TRBJ2-3, with 7 nucleotides matching TRBD2. The V and J ends lost 6 bases and 2 bases, in that order; junction bases with no gene match: 8. The germline V gene encodes CDR1 DFQATT and CDR2 SNEGSKA (reference sequence). The CDR3 sequence is 14 residues long.

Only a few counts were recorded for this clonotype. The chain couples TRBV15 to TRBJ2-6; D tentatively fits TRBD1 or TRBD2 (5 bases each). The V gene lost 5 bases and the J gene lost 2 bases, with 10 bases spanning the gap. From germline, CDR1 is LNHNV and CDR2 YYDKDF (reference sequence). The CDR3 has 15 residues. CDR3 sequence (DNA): TGTGCCACCAGCCTGGGGGATACTGGGGCCAACGTCCTGACTTTC. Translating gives CATSLGDTGANVLTF.

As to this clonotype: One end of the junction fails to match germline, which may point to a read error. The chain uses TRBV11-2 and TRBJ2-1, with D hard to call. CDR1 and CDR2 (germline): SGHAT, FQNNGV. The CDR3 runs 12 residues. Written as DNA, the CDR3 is TGTGCCAGCAGCTTAAGTGTTTACCGCGAGATCTTC. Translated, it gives CASSLSVYREIF.

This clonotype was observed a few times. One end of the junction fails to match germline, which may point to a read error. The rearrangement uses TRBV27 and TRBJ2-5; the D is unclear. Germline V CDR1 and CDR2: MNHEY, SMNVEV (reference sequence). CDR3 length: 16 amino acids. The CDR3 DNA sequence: TGTGCCAGCAGTCCGATCACTTTCTCGTTGAGAGAGACCCAGTGCTTC. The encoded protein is CASSPITFSLRETQCF.

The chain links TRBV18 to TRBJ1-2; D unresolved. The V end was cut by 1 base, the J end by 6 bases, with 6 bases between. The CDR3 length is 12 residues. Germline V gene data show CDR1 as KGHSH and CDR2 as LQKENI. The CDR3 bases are TGTGCCAGCTCACCACGCGGTAATGGCTACACCTTC. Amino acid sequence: CASSPRGNGYTF.

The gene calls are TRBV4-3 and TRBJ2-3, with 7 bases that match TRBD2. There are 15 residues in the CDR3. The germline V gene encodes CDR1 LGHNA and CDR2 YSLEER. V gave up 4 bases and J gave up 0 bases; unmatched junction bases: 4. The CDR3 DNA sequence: TGCGCCAGCAGCCGTAGCGGGTTTAGCACAGATACGCAGTATTTT. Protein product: CASSRSGFSTDTQYF.

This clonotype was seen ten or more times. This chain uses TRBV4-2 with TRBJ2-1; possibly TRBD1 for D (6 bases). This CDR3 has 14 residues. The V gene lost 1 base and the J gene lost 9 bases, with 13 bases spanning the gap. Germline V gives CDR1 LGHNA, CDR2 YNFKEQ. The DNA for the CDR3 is TGTGCCAGCAGCCAAGCCGTGTTAGGGGGTGAGCAGTTCTTC. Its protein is CASSQAVLGGEQFF.

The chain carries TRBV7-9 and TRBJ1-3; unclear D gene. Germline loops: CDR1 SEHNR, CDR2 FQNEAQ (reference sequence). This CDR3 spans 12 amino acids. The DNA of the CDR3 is TGTGCGGGCGGTCTCTCGGGAAACACCATATATTTT. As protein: CAGGLSGNTIYF. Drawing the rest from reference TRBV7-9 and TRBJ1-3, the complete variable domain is DTGVSQNPRHKITKRGQNVTFRCDPISEHNRLYWYRQTLGQGPEFLTYFQNEAQLEKSRLLSDRFSAERPKGSFSTLEIQRTEQGDSAMYLCAGGLSGNTIYFGEGSWLTVV.

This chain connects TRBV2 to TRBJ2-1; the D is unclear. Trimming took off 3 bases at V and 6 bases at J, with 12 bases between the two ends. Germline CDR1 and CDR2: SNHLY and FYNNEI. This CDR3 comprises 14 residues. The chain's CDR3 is CASSDEPHRNEQFF. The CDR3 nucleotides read TGTGCCAGCAGTGACGAACCCCACCGCAATGAGCAGTTCTTC.

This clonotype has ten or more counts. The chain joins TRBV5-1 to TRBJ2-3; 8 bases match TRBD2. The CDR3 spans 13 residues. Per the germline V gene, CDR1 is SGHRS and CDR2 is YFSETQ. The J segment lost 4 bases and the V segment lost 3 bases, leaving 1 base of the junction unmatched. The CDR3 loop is CASSSGGPDTQYF. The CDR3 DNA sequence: TGCGCCAGCAGCTCGGGGGGGCCAGATACGCAGTATTTT.

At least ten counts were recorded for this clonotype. The CDR3: CASSRRGPAYEQYV. The CDR3 region has the DNA TGTGCCAGCAGCCGGCGGGGGCCGGCCTACGAGCAGTACGTC. The V gene is TRBV11-1, the J gene TRBJ2-7; TRBD2 might be the D (7 bases). The germline V and J ends were trimmed by 5 bases and 2 bases, with 13 bases remaining between them. The CDR3 runs to 14 residues. Per germline, CDR1 SGHAT and CDR2 FQDESV (reference sequence).

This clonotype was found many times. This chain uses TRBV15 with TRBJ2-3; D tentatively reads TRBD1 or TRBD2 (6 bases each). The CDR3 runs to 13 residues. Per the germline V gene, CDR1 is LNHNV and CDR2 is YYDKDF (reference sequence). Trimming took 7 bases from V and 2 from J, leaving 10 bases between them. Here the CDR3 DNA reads TGTGCCACCAAGGGGGGATTCACAGATACGCAGTATTTT. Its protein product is CATKGGFTDTQYF.

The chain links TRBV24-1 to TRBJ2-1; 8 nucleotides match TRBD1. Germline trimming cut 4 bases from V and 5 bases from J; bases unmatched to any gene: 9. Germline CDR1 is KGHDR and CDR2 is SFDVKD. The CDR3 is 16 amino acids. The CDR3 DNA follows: TGTGCCACCAGTGACCCCGCAGGGGGCTCGGACAATGAGCAGTTCTTC. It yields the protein CATSDPAGGSDNEQFF.